This T cell receptor beta chain is from a study of blood T cell repertoires in COVID-19. Study background: Samples came from the United States, Italy and Spain, spanning acute and convalescent COVID-19. T cells, B-cell-depleted T cells, or PBMCs supplied cDNA or gDNA.

Data came from immunoSEQ multiplex PCR; TCRdb stores just in-frame clones and leaves some out. Among about 200,000 clones listed, approximately 84% were seen once. The V gene's germline CDR1 is LNHDA and CDR2 SQIVND (reference sequence). V lost 4 bases to trimming and J lost 0 bases, with 7 bases between them. The CDR3 spans 15 residues. Participants reported their clinical history, and cohort assignment relied on those reports. Sequencing was done on a sample of PBMCs or T cells enriched from blood (not recorded which). The V and J genes are TRBV19 and TRBJ2-6, with unresolved D. This clonotype was obtained from a man in his forties or fifties who had recovered from COVID-19. The CDR3 nucleotides are TGTGCCAGTAGTAGACACCTCTCTGGGGCCAACGTCCTGACTTTC. Residues: CASSRHLSGANVLTF. Full variable domain (outside the CDR3, taken from reference TRBV19 and TRBJ2-6): DGGITQSPKYLFRKEGQNVTLSCEQNLNHDAMYWYRQDPGQGLRLIYYSQIVNDFQKGDIAEGYSVSREKKESFPLTVTSAQKNPTAFYLCASSRHLSGANVLTFGAGSRLTVL.